This T cell receptor (beta chain) was documented in a study of T-cell memory formation after mild COVID-19. Overall study findings and caveats: Of the contracting clones, CD4+ ones lay mainly in CM and EM, and CD8+ ones in EMRA.

TCRdb passed the 5' RACE reads through MiXCR, listing each CDR3 protein once. The sample lists 15,000 to 20,000 distinct CDR3 sequences; approximately 20% were seen once. Germline V gene data show CDR1 as DFQATT and CDR2 as SNEGSKA (reference sequence). The J segment lost 6 bases and the V segment lost 2 bases, leaving 10 bases of the junction unmatched. The CDR3 consists of 16 residues. Note on this clonotype: As yet, its antigen is unknown.

The J gene is TRBJ1-6, the V gene TRBV20-1; 7 nucleotides align to TRBD1. Material for sequencing was PBMCs or a T cell subset sorted from them (not recorded which). The source of this sequence is a man aged 18 to 35 who had mild COVID-19 (a few samples of this study predate the infection). Cell type and time point are not known. The DNA for the CDR3 is TGCAGTGCTAGAAAATTACGACAGGGCCTTAATTCACCCCTCCACTTT. Translating it yields CSARKLRQGLNSPLHF.